The clone carrying this TCR beta chain was recorded only once. Its antigen remains unknown. Germline V gene lookup returns CDR1 SGHNT and CDR2 YENEEA. The CDR3 consists of 15 residues. Germline trimming cut 4 bases from V and 2 bases from J; bases unmatched to any gene: 7. This sample stems from a study of shared clonotypes between healthy human individuals. Study-level findings and limits: Limited genetic and exposure-history diversity came from having few donors.

Measured with immunoSEQ multiplex PCR; TCRdb has only the in-frame clones, and not every one. The sample holds fewer than 200,000 clones, 66% seen once. This chain links TRBV11-3 with TRBJ2-7; 8 bases map to TRBD1. Source material: memory CD4+ T cells sorted from blood. The subset is: CD45RA-negative fraction. The origin of this receptor is a man between 25 and 39 years old in good health. CDR3 sequence reads: CASSSEQGGAYEQYF. DNA of the CDR3: TGTGCCAGCAGCTCAGAACAGGGGGGAGCCTACGAGCAGTACTTC.